The rows below give T cell receptor beta chains drawn from one sample of a study of blood T cell repertoires in COVID-19. TCRdb's copy holds only in-frame clones and misses some; the assay was immunoSEQ multiplex PCR. The repertoire includes over 200,000 clones, approximately 84% of them detected once, and around 10% sits in the top ten. The sequenced material came from peripheral blood. These receptors were collected from a man aged 50-60 years with COVID-19, enrolled during active disease. Both conserved end residues are trimmed from each CDR3. Each record gives: CDR3 protein, J gene, V gene, clone size. Expanded clones are given a class, and other clones once, few, many or no size at all.

ASSYLDSGAGELF,TRBJ2-2,TRBV6-5,once
ASSTGGDSPLH,TRBJ1-6,TRBV6-5,-
ASSSRGEGNTIY,TRBJ1-3,TRBV5-5,-
ASSAGQATEAF,TRBJ1-1,TRBV7-3,-
ASSDPGQGSPGYT,TRBJ1-2,TRBV5-4,-
SVKLGGRLTDTQY,TRBJ2-3,TRBV29-1,-
ASSPSSYEQY,TRBJ2-7,TRBV18,-
ASTPGGHDMNTEAF,TRBJ1-1,TRBV23-1,-
ASSVGGSLDTQY,TRBJ2-3,TRBV9,-
ASSLETAPDQPQH,TRBJ1-5,TRBV5-6,-
ASIVRQTYEQY,TRBJ2-7,TRBV12-3/TRBV12-4,-
ASSQGDRGHISGNTIY,TRBJ1-3,TRBV7-9,-
ASSFNFRGKRQPQH,TRBJ1-5,TRBV27,-
ASSEIGGDSSTDTQY,TRBJ2-3,TRBV6-1,-
ASSDSGGYNEQF,TRBJ2-1,TRBV19,-
ASSLDLGRGEQY,TRBJ2-7,TRBV11-2,-
ASTYGTAEAF,TRBJ1-1,TRBV28,-
ASSRGGGFHEQY,TRBJ2-7,TRBV3-1/TRBV3-2,-
ASSSTGTGVHEQY,TRBJ2-7,TRBV7-9,-
ASSYHRGEQY,TRBJ2-7,TRBV6-2/TRBV6-3,-
ASRLTSGLEQY,TRBJ2-7,TRBV27,-
ASSLQGTSSGANVLT,TRBJ2-6,TRBV27,-
ASSPRDRSTDTQY,TRBJ2-3,TRBV18,-
ASSVLTGGHQPQH,TRBJ1-5,TRBV9,-
ASRRPGQGLYEQY,TRBJ2-7,TRBV6-5,-
ASSFRTSAVQY,TRBJ2-4,TRBV5-1,-
ASTSGQGETQY,TRBJ2-5,TRBV19,-
ASSPRLTGTGELF,TRBJ2-2,TRBV14,-
ASSFTKDRGNEQF,TRBJ2-1,TRBV11-2,once
ASSVGTAALIYGYT,TRBJ1-2,TRBV7-9,-
ASSTSDRSNTEAF,TRBJ1-1,TRBV5-1,-
ASSERDRVGTDTQY,TRBJ2-3,TRBV6-1,few
ASTRPRGAF,TRBJ1-1,TRBV6-4,-
ASGLSPGGNTEAF,TRBJ1-1,TRBV12-5,-
AISQGVQETQY,TRBJ2-5,TRBV10-3,-
ASSHDTYEQY,TRBJ2-7,TRBV3-1/TRBV3-2,-
ASSEWLAGDYEQY,TRBJ2-7,TRBV6-1,few
ASSPDRPSSNYGYT,TRBJ1-2,TRBV19,-
ASSFRDSGRTQY,TRBJ2-5,TRBV13,-
AWVSGQLNTEAF,TRBJ1-1,TRBV30,-
SHWAGGELF,TRBJ2-2,TRBV29-1,-
ASSQEGGLAGELF,TRBJ2-2,TRBV4-1,-
ASSIRILRESSYEQY,TRBJ2-7,TRBV19,-
ASSPGTGTYEQY,TRBJ2-7,TRBV5-1,once
ASSDADRVSSYEQY,TRBJ2-7,TRBV6-4,-
ASSQGAGYNNYGYT,TRBJ1-2,TRBV4-1,few
ASSPGTGAYSGNTIY,TRBJ1-3,TRBV18,-
ASSPSIGPSNWYGYT,TRBJ1-2,TRBV5-6,-
ASSSTRGNSPLH,TRBJ1-6,TRBV6-5,-
ASSRTGPGNYGYT,TRBJ1-2,TRBV6-5,once